This entry features one TCR beta chain sequence. Antigen specificity is unknown. The entry originates in a study of cytomegalovirus exposure and HLA in healthy donors. Looking at the study overall: The 120 or so validation repertoires used a platform that matched the one used for the roughly 650 first-cohort repertoires, as a later analysis reported. General study results and limits: With high specificity and sensitivity, the classifier reportedly diagnosed cytomegalovirus status.

The donors were members of the validation cohort, which comprised 120 subjects and was separate from the first cohort of 666 subjects. Libraries were prepared by immunoSEQ multiplex PCR; TCRdb keeps only in-frame clonotypes and omits some of them. The sample includes some 56,000 clones, more than 90% seen only once; the top ten take roughly 1.2%. CDR1 is SGHTS, CDR2 YDEGEE, per germline. Deletions cut 3 bases from V and 8 bases from J, with 3 bases between. The CDR3 loop spans 10 amino acids. V is TRBV5-8 and J is TRBJ2-1, with D uncertain. The receptor was derived from a man aged 18 to 29 in good health and CMV-seronegative. What was sequenced was PBMCs. The CDR3 region has the DNA TGTGCCAGCAGCTCTTATGAGCAGTTCTTC. Protein sequence: CASSSYEQFF.